Below are 29 T cell receptor beta chains sequenced from a single sample in a study of T cell changes during pregnancy in multiple sclerosis. The method was immunoSEQ multiplex PCR; TCRdb's version includes in-frame clones alone and lacks a portion of them. The top ten clones hold roughly 2.5% of a sample with over 65,000 clones, 80% to 95% of them seen once. The source material was peripheral blood, sampled in the first trimester of pregnancy. The receptors come from a female donor with multiple sclerosis, enrolled in a pregnancy study.

This clone has a single count. The J gene is TRBJ2-1, the V gene TRBV21-1; TRBD1, the D gene given by the table, was not confirmed from the DNA. TRBV21-1 is labeled a pseudogene. The CDR3 runs 17 residues. This CDR3 is CASSKPPTGSSYNEQFF. In DNA, the CDR3 is TGTGCCAGCAGCAAACCCCCCACAGGGAGCTCCTACAATGAGCAGTTCTTC.

The V call is TRBV7-9, the J call TRBJ2-7; 16 bases match TRBD2. J gave up 8 bases and V 6 bases, and 19 bases lay outside the gene matches. Germline assignment: CDR1 SEHNR and CDR2 FQNEAQ (reference sequence). The CDR3 has 19 residues. CDR3 loop: CASSRNRGLAGGPIMKQYF. The CDR3 coding sequence is TGTGCCAGCAGTCGGAACAGGGGACTAGCGGGAGGGCCCATCATGAAGCAGTACTTC.

This clone was seen a single time. This chain uses TRBV7-8 with TRBJ2-5; D is perhaps TRBD1 (6 bases). Germline CDR1 is SGHVS and CDR2 is FQNEAQ. The length of the CDR3 is 14 residues. The V end lost 5 bases, the J end lost 0 bases, and 10 bases lay between the germline ends. The CDR3 DNA reads as TGTGCCAGCAGCCGGAGGACAGACCAAGAGACCCAGTACTTC. Translating it yields CASSRRTDQETQYF. The variable domain in full, completed from reference TRBV7-8 and TRBJ2-5, reads GAGVSQSPRYKVAKRGQDVALRCDPISGHVSLFWYQQALGQGPEFLTYFQNEAQLDKSGLPSDRFFAERPEGSVSTLKIQRTQQEDSAVYLCASSRRTDQETQYFGPGTRLLVL.

The genes are TRBV29-1 and TRBJ1-1; no firm D call. CDR3 length: 12 residues. The germline CDR1 and CDR2 sequences are SQVTM and ANQGSEA. The ends were cut back, 3 bases at V and 14 bases at J, with 19 bases in the middle. CDR3 nucleotide sequence: TGCAGCGTTGACCCTGCCTCAGGCGGGAGGTTCTTT. Translated, it gives CSVDPASGGRFF. Using reference TRBV29-1 and TRBJ1-1 for the parts outside the CDR3, the full variable domain is SAVISQKPSRDICQRGTSLTIQCQVDSQVTMMFWYRQQPGQSLTLIATANQGSEATYESGFVIDKFPISRPNLTFSTLTVSNMSPEDSSIYLCSVDPASGGRFFGQGTRLTVV.

The chain combines TRBV2 with TRBJ2-5; 11 bases match TRBD2. Per the germline V gene, CDR1 is SNHLY and CDR2 is FYNNEI. The CDR3 spans 15 residues. V lost 6 bases, J lost 4 bases, and 7 bases stayed unmatched. CDR3 nucleotides: TGTGCCAGCAGCGCGCCGCTAGCGGGGGGAGAGACCCAGTACTTC. Translated, it gives CASSAPLAGGETQYF.

A remark on this clone: A junction boundary mismatches the germline segment, possibly from a read error. The chain recombines TRBV7-7 with TRBJ2-1, with 7 positions matching TRBD2. The CDR3 length is 14 residues. Germline V gives CDR1 SSHAT, CDR2 FNYEAQ (reference sequence). CDR3 sequence reads: CALGSGTSDNEQFF. CDR3 coding DNA: TGTGCTTTAGGGAGCGGGACCTCCGACAATGAGCAGTTCTTC. Full variable domain (missing parts from reference TRBV7-7 and TRBJ2-1): GAGVSQSPRYKVTKRGQDVTLRCDPISSHATLYWYQQALGQGPEFLTYFNYEAQPDKSGLPSDRFSAERPEGSISTLTIQRTEQRDSAMYRCALGSGTSDNEQFFGPGTRLTVL.

This rearrangement joins TRBV6-6 to TRBJ1-5; tentatively, D is TRBD1 (5 bases). The CDR3 spans 14 residues. The germline V and J ends were trimmed by 0 bases and 6 bases, with 9 bases remaining between them. From germline, CDR1 is MNHNY and CDR2 SVGAGI (reference sequence). Written as DNA, the CDR3 is TGTGCCAGCAGTTACTCTGGGGGGACTCAGCCCCAGCATTTT. It codes for CASSYSGGTQPQHF.

This chain links TRBV6-5 with TRBJ2-1; 7 bases match TRBD2. The V segment lost 0 bases and the J segment 4 bases; nucleotides outside the gene matches: 3. The CDR3 spans 15 residues. The germline V gene has CDR1 MNHEY and CDR2 SVGAGI. CDR3 in amino acids: CASSYSAGVYNEQFF. The CDR3 region has the DNA TGTGCCAGCAGTTACTCGGCGGGGGTTTACAATGAGCAGTTCTTC.

V and J are TRBV5-1 and TRBJ2-7; 9 bases fit TRBD1. V was clipped by 4 bases and J by 2 bases; unmatched bases: 7. The CDR3 length is 15 residues. Germline-derived CDR1 and CDR2 are SGHRS and YFSETQ. CDR3 in DNA: TGCGCCAGCAGCCGCGAACAGGGGGCTACCTACGAGCAGTACTTC. This encodes CASSREQGATYEQYF.

This chain links TRBV18 with TRBJ1-1; 12 bases align to TRBD1. V shed 3 bases and J 2 bases; nucleotides not matched to a gene: 10. The germline V gene encodes CDR1 KGHSH and CDR2 LQKENI. The CDR3 extends over 18 amino acids. The DNA for the CDR3 is TGTGCCAGCTCACCGGGGACAGGGGGCCGTGCATCCAACACTGAAGCTTTCTTT. Protein: CASSPGTGGRASNTEAFF.

This chain connects TRBV7-9 to TRBJ2-7; maybe TRBD1 (5 bases). The germline CDR1 and CDR2 sequences are SEHNR and FQNEAQ (reference sequence). CDR3 length: 12 amino acids. Trimming took 0 bases from V and 6 from J, leaving 6 bases between them. Here the CDR3 reads CASSLAGAEQYF. CDR3 in DNA: TGTGCCAGCAGCTTAGCAGGGGCCGAGCAGTACTTC.

The V call is TRBV9, the J call TRBJ2-1; possibly TRBD2 for D (5 bases). CDR1 is SGDLS and CDR2 is YYNGEE in the germline V gene. This CDR3 contains 14 residues. Trimming cost V 2 bases and J 3 bases, with 9 bases left between them. For the CDR3, the DNA is TGTGCCAGCAGCGTGGAACTAGGCTACAATGAGCAGTTCTTC. Protein sequence: CASSVELGYNEQFF.

This sequence joins TRBV7-2 and TRBJ2-3; D gene ambiguous. There are 14 residues in the CDR3. From germline, CDR1 is SGHTA and CDR2 FQGNSA. V was shortened by 2 bases and J by 2 bases, with 8 bases between the two germline ends. CDR3 protein: CASSLLATTDTQYF. The CDR3, as DNA: TGTGCCAGCAGCTTATTAGCAACCACAGATACGCAGTATTTT.

V usage is TRBV6-6 and J usage is TRBJ2-5; 10 bases match TRBD2. V shed 6 bases and J 1 base; nucleotides not matched to a gene: 8. Germline V CDR1 and CDR2: MNHNY, SVGAGI (reference sequence). There are 16 residues in the CDR3. CDR3 coding DNA: TGTGCCAGCAGCCCAAGCGGGGGGGTACGCCAAGAGACCCAGTACTTC. Its translation: CASSPSGGVRQETQYF.

J is TRBJ2-2 and V is TRBV7-9; TRBD1 matches 7 bases. Germline V CDR1 and CDR2: SEHNR, FQNEAQ (reference sequence). With 2 bases clipped from V and 4 bases from J, the junction kept 4 bases outside the gene matches. This CDR3 has 15 residues. CDR3 sequence (DNA): TGTGCCAGCAGCTTACATACAGGGGCCACCGGGGAGCTGTTTTTT. This translates into CASSLHTGATGELFF.

The V call is TRBV6-5, the J call TRBJ2-7; 7 nucleotides match TRBD1. J was trimmed by 6 bases and V by 6 bases; bases with no gene match: 8. Germline assignment: CDR1 MNHEY and CDR2 SVGAGI. The CDR3 length is 13 residues. The CDR3 DNA reads as TGTGCCAGCAGGCTTGACAGGGTTCGCGAGCAGTACTTC. Its protein is CASRLDRVREQYF.

CDR3 coding DNA: TGTGCCAGCAGCCCCGAGGGAGAGTACAATGAGCAGTTCTTC. This gives the protein CASSPEGEYNEQFF. The V call is TRBV7-6, the J call TRBJ2-1, with D maybe TRBD2 (5 bases). This CDR3 is built from 14 residues. Germline values: CDR1 SGHVS, CDR2 FNYEAQ. V lost 5 bases and J 4 bases, leaving 12 bases between the germline ends. The full variable domain, completed using reference TRBV7-6 and TRBJ2-1, is GAGVSQSPRYKVTKRGQDVALRCDPISGHVSLYWYRQALGQGPEFLTYFNYEAQQDKSGLPNDRFSAERPEGSISTLTIQRTEQRDSAMYRCASSPEGEYNEQFFGPGTRLTVL.

This chain links TRBV2 with TRBJ1-2; perhaps TRBD1 as D (5 bases). Germline-derived CDR1 and CDR2 are SNHLY and FYNNEI. Trimming removed 6 bases from V and 6 bases from J, with 8 bases in between. The CDR3 covers 11 residues. The CDR3 is CASSSRDGYTF. CDR3 DNA: TGTGCCAGCAGCAGCAGGGATGGCTACACCTTC.

V is TRBV19 and J is TRBJ1-2, with TRBD1 as a possible D gene (5 bases). This CDR3 comprises 16 residues. Germline V gene data show CDR1 as LNHDA and CDR2 as SQIVND (reference sequence). V was shortened by 4 bases and J by 1 base, with 16 bases between the two germline ends. This chain's CDR3 is CASSNHLRRGNYGYTF. CDR3 DNA sequence: TGTGCCAGTAGTAACCACCTCCGGAGGGGTAACTATGGCTACACCTTC.

The chain combines TRBV11-2 with TRBJ2-7; 7 bases line up with TRBD2. Germline CDR1 reads SGHAT; CDR2 reads FQNNGV. J was trimmed by 2 bases and V by 2 bases; bases with no gene match: 9. The length of the CDR3 is 16 residues. CDR3 in amino acids: CASSLSSGMKPYEQYF. CDR3 nucleotides: TGTGCCAGCAGCTTAAGCAGCGGGATGAAGCCCTACGAGCAGTACTTC.

The V and J genes are TRBV2 and TRBJ2-5; possible D gene TRBD2, 5 bases. This CDR3 is built from 15 residues. The germline CDR1 and CDR2 sequences are SNHLY and FYNNEI. V gave up 2 bases and J gave up 5 bases, with 15 bases separating them. The CDR3 loop is CASSEPSAGEETQYF. CDR3 nucleotides: TGTGCCAGCAGTGAACCGAGCGCTGGGGAGGAGACCCAGTACTTC.

The rearrangement joins TRBV6-1 to TRBJ1-2; 11 nucleotides line up with TRBD1. The germline CDR1 and CDR2 sequences are MNHNS and SASEGT. J was trimmed by 7 bases and V by 4 bases; bases with no gene match: 17. The CDR3 length is 18 residues. CDR3 nucleotide sequence: TGTGCCAGCAGTGGGGGTCTCCGGGACAGGGGGTTATTTTTTGGCTACACCTTC. It codes for CASSGGLRDRGLFFGYTF.

The rearrangement links TRBV19 to TRBJ2-3, with 9 positions matching TRBD1. The CDR3 covers 15 residues. The ends lost 3 bases at V and 4 bases at J; junction bases unmatched: 5. Germline V gene data show CDR1 as LNHDA and CDR2 as SQIVND (reference sequence). DNA of the CDR3: TGTGCCAGTAGTATTCCGGGACAGGGACCAGATACGCAGTATTTT. Encoded protein: CASSIPGQGPDTQYF. Full variable domain (rest looked up from reference TRBV19 and TRBJ2-3): DGGITQSPKYLFRKEGQNVTLSCEQNLNHDAMYWYRQDPGQGLRLIYYSQIVNDFQKGDIAEGYSVSREKKESFPLTVTSAQKNPTAFYLCASSIPGQGPDTQYFGPGTRLTVL.

V gene TRBV29-1 combines with J gene TRBJ1-1, with 7 bases fitting TRBD1. The J segment lost 10 bases and the V segment lost 1 base, leaving 12 bases of the junction unmatched. The CDR3 is made up of 14 amino acids. Germline-derived CDR1 and CDR2 are SQVTM and ANQGSEA. CDR3 amino acids: CSVEGRQGRFGAFF. CDR3 bases: TGCAGCGTTGAAGGGCGACAGGGAAGATTTGGAGCTTTCTTT.

This chain connects TRBV10-3 to TRBJ2-1, with D perhaps matching TRBD1 (5 bases). The V gene's germline CDR1 is ENHRY and CDR2 SYGVKD. This CDR3 has 16 amino acids. V was cut by 2 bases and J by 1 base, with 12 bases left in between. The CDR3 sequence: CAISEAETDSYNEQFF. The CDR3 DNA is TGTGCCATCAGTGAGGCGGAGACAGATTCCTACAATGAGCAGTTCTTC.

The rearrangement links TRBV5-4 to TRBJ2-5; 12 bases agree with TRBD2. Looked up from germline, CDR1 is SGHNT and CDR2 is YYREEE (reference sequence). The CDR3 contains 16 residues. Trimming took 3 bases from V and 3 from J; bases not matched to a gene: 6. CDR3 sequence (DNA): TGTGCCAGCAGCTATAAGACTAGCGGGGGAAAAGAGACCCAGTACTTC. Translating gives CASSYKTSGGKETQYF.

This chain connects TRBV5-6 to TRBJ2-5; TRBD1 agrees at 9 bases. The ends lost 4 bases at V and 3 bases at J; junction bases unmatched: 4. The CDR3 contains 14 residues. Germline V lookup: CDR1 SGHDT, CDR2 YYEEEE. The CDR3 loop reads CASSPTGGEETQYF. The CDR3 DNA reads as TGTGCCAGCAGCCCTACAGGGGGCGAAGAGACCCAGTACTTC.

The chain joins TRBV7-2 to TRBJ2-7, with 8 bases matching TRBD2. J lost 0 bases, V lost 3 bases, and 7 bases had no gene match. CDR3 size: 16 residues. CDR1 and CDR2 (germline): SGHTA, FQGNSA. The DNA of the CDR3 is TGTGCCAGCAGCTTTCGGGGGGGGAGGTCCTCCTACGAGCAGTACTTC. This gives the protein CASSFRGGRSSYEQYF.

The chain couples TRBV27 to TRBJ2-7; D is perhaps TRBD2 (6 bases). The CDR3 consists of 16 residues. Trimming left V 3 bases short and J 3 bases short, with 18 bases between. Germline assignment: CDR1 MNHEY and CDR2 SMNVEV (reference sequence). The chain's CDR3 is CASSLARGLSIYEQYF. In DNA form, the CDR3 reads TGTGCCAGCAGTTTGGCGCGGGGCCTCAGCATCTACGAGCAGTACTTC.